These 10 T cell receptor beta chains came from one sample sequenced in a study of cytotoxic CD8 clonotypes in ibrutinib-treated CLL. Data came from immunoSEQ multiplex PCR; TCRdb stores just in-frame clones and leaves some out. The top ten clones hold 11% of a sample with some 140,000 clones, roughly 90% of them seen once. The sequencing used PBMCs, collected after 12 months of ibrutinib treatment. The source is a human donor with chronic lymphocytic leukemia.

The V and J genes are TRBV7-8 and TRBJ2-6; D is perhaps TRBD2 (5 bases). Germline lookup yields CDR1 SGHVS and CDR2 FQNEAQ. This CDR3 contains 14 residues. CDR3 sequence reads: CADGSGSGANVLTF. The CDR3 nucleotides read TGTGCTGACGGGTCGGGGTCTGGGGCCAACGTCCTGACTTTC. The variable domain in full, with the rest retrieved from reference TRBV7-8 and TRBJ2-6, is GAGVSQSPRYKVAKRGQDVALRCDPISGHVSLFWYQQALGQGPEFLTYFQNEAQLDKSGLPSDRFFAERPEGSVSTLKIQRTQQEDSAVYLCADGSGSGANVLTFGAGSRLTVL.

The V and J genes are TRBV4-2 and TRBJ1-5; D uncertain. The ends were cut back, 2 bases at V and 5 bases at J, with 10 bases in the middle. The CDR3 sequence is 14 residues long. Germline values: CDR1 LGHNA, CDR2 YNFKEQ. Here the CDR3 reads CASSQHSEDQPQHF. In DNA, the CDR3 is TGTGCCAGCAGCCAACACAGCGAGGATCAGCCCCAGCATTTT.

V and J are TRBV5-1 and TRBJ1-4, with D hard to call. V lost 2 bases and J 4 bases, leaving 15 bases between the germline ends. The CDR3 is 16 amino acids. Germline V gene lookup returns CDR1 SGHRS and CDR2 YFSETQ. The CDR3 bases are TGCGCCAGCAGCTTATCCCCCGGGGAAATTAATGAAAAACTGTTTTTT. The encoded protein is CASSLSPGEINEKLFF.

The CDR3 DNA sequence: TGTGCCAGCAGCTTAGTTGCGTCTAGCACAGATACGCAGTATTTT. This translates into CASSLVASSTDTQYF. The gene calls are TRBV11-2 and TRBJ2-3; no clear D gene. This CDR3 contains 15 residues. Trimming shortened V by 1 base and J by 0 bases, and 8 bases separated the two germline ends. Germline CDR1 reads SGHAT; CDR2 reads FQNNGV.

The V gene is TRBV30, the J gene TRBJ1-1; D uncertain. Germline V lookup: CDR1 GTSNPN, CDR2 SVGIG (reference sequence). The CDR3 sequence is 14 residues long. Trimming removed 1 base at V and 1 base at J, with 10 bases between. CDR3 region: CAWSAQFRNTEAFF. Written as DNA, the CDR3 is TGTGCCTGGAGTGCCCAATTCAGGAACACTGAAGCTTTCTTT.

This clone was seen a single time. The chain couples TRBV7-2 to TRBJ2-7, with a weak D call TRBD2 (5 bases). V was trimmed by 4 bases and J by 0 bases, leaving 10 bases between them. The CDR3 consists of 14 residues. Germline V gives CDR1 SGHTA, CDR2 FQGNSA. The CDR3 spells CASSSDWSSYEQYF. The CDR3 DNA follows: TGTGCCAGCAGCTCGGACTGGAGCTCCTACGAGCAGTACTTC.

The rearrangement links TRBV2 to TRBJ1-5; D may be TRBD1 (5 bases). V was trimmed by 7 bases and J by 7 bases, leaving 17 bases between them. In germline, CDR1 is SNHLY, CDR2 FYNNEI. This CDR3 contains 14 residues. CDR3 DNA: TGTGCCAGCACCCCCGGAGAGGGGTGGCAGCCCCAGCATTTT. This translates into CASTPGEGWQPQHF.

The chain joins TRBV4-3 to TRBJ1-4, with D uncertain. Germline-derived CDR1 and CDR2 are LGHNA and YSLEER. Trimming removed 3 bases from V and 7 bases from J, with 18 bases in between. The CDR3 is made up of 16 amino acids. The CDR3 nucleotides read TGCGCCAGCAGCCATTTTGGTCAGTCAGGCCCTGAAAAACTGTTTTTT. Translating gives CASSHFGQSGPEKLFF.

This rearrangement joins TRBV28 to TRBJ2-1; D is possibly TRBD2 (5 bases). The CDR3 spans 12 residues. Trimming took off 7 bases at V and 12 bases at J, with 16 bases between the two ends. Germline CDR1 reads MDHEN; CDR2 reads SYDVKM. The DNA for the CDR3 is TGTGCCAGCACCGCCGGGATTTCGGGGCAGTTCTTC. It codes for CASTAGISGQFF.

V is TRBV5-6 and J is TRBJ2-7; TRBD2 is a possible D gene (5 bases). Germline V lookup: CDR1 SGHDT, CDR2 YYEEEE. The V end lost 2 bases, the J end lost 5 bases, and 11 bases lay between the germline ends. This CDR3 comprises 13 residues. The CDR3 protein is CASSFGHGDEQYF. The CDR3 DNA sequence: TGTGCCAGCAGCTTTGGGCACGGGGACGAGCAGTACTTC.